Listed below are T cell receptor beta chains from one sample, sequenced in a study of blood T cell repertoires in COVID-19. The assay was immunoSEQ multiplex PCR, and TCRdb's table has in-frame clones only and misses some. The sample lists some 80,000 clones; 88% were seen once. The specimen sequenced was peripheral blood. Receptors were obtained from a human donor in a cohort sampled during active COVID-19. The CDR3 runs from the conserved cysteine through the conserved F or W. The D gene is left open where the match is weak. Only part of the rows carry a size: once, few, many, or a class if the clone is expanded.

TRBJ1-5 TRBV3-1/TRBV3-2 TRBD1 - TGTGCCAGCAGCCAAGGCACAGGGGGCAATCAGCCCCAGCATTTT CASSQGTGGNQPQHF
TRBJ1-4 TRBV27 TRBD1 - TGTGCCAGCAGTTCGTCAACCGGGACAGCTAATGAAAAACTGTTTTTT CASSSSTGTANEKLFF
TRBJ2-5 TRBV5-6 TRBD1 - TGTGCCAGCAGCTTAGGACAGGGAGTCGTCCAAGAGACCCAGTACTTC CASSLGQGVVQETQYF
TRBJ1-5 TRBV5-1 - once TGCGCCAGCAGCTTGGGAGGTATACGACAGCCCCAGCATTTT CASSLGGIRQPQHF
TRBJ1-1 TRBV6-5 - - TGTGCCAGCAGTTATAAGCTGTTGAACACTGAAGCTTTCTTT CASSYKLLNTEAFF
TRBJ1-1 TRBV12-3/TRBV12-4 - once TGTGCCAGCAGTTTAGGGGGGGGAAGAGCTTTCTTT CASSLGGGRAFF
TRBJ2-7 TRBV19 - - TGTGCCAGTAGTCCCGGACAATTCGAGCAGTACTTC CASSPGQFEQYF
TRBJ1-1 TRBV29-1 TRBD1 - TGCAGCGTTCGGAAACAGGGGACTGAAGCTTTCTTT CSVRKQGTEAFF
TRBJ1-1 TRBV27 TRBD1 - TGTGCCAGCAGTCCACGGGACAGTAACACTGAAGCTTTCTTT CASSPRDSNTEAFF
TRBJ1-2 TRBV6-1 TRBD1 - TGTGCCAGCAGTGAAGACGGGACAGGGAGCTATGGCTACACCTTC CASSEDGTGSYGYTF
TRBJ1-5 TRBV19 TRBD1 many TGTGCCAGTAGTACCGGGACAGGGGGCGAACAGCCCCAGCATTTT CASSTGTGGEQPQHF
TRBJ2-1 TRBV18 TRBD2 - TGTGCCAGCTCACCACTTCTGGGACTAGCGAGCAATGAGCAGTTCTTC CASSPLLGLASNEQFF
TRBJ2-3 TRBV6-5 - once TGTGCCAGCATGGGGCGGGGACTCACAGATACGCAGTATTTT CASMGRGLTDTQYF
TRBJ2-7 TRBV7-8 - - TGTGCCAGCAGCTTAGATATCAGTACCTACGAGCAGTACTTC CASSLDISTYEQYF
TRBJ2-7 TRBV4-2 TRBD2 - TGTGCCAGCAGCCAAGATCTGAGCGGGAGCTCCTACGAGCAGTACTTC CASSQDLSGSSYEQYF
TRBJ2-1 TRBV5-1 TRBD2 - TGCGCCAGCCTTGCCGGGACTAGCGGGCCCTACAATGAGCAGTTCTTC CASLAGTSGPYNEQFF
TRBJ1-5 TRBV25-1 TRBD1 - TGTGCCAGCAGCCAGACAGGGGGCCAGCCCCAGCATTTT CASSQTGGQPQHF
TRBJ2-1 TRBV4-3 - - TGCGCCAGCAGCCAAGCATCAGGGGTTGCGTACAATGAGCAGTTCTTC CASSQASGVAYNEQFF
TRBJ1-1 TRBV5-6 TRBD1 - TGTGCCAGCAGCTCCCGACAGGGCGTCACTGAAGCTTTCTTT CASSSRQGVTEAFF
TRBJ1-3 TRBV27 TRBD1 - TGTGCCAGCAGTTCCGGACAGGGATTTGGAAACACCATATATTTT CASSSGQGFGNTIYF
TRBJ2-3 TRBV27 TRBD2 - TGTGCCAATAACCCCGGGACTAGCGTCCAGGTAGGCACAGATACGCAGTATTTT CANNPGTSVQVGTDTQYF
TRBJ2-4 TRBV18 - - TGTGCCAGCTCACTTCAGGGCCCCTTAGCCAAAAACATTCAGTACTTC CASSLQGPLAKNIQYF
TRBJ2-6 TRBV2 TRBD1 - TGTGCCAGCAGAGCCGGGACAGGGGGCAAGTACTCTGGGGCCAACGTCCTGACTTTC CASRAGTGGKYSGANVLTF
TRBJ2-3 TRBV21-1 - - TGTGCCAGCAGCAAAAGAGGGGCGGGGGCTATGAGCACAGATACGCAGTATTTT CASSKRGAGAMSTDTQYF
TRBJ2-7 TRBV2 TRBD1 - TGTGCCAGCAGGGGGGGGGACAGGGGGAGCTACGAGCAGTACTTC CASRGGDRGSYEQYF
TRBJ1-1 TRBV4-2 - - TGTGCCAGCAGCCCCCTGGGGGCGAACACTGAAGCTTTCTTT CASSPLGANTEAFF
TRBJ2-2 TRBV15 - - TGTGCCACCAGCAGAGACCTAACCCAATCCGGGGAGCTGTTTTTT CATSRDLTQSGELFF
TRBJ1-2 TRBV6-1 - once TGTGCCAGCAGTGAAGTGAACACGGCAGGATATGGCTACACCTTC CASSEVNTAGYGYTF
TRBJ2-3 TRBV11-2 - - TGTGCCAGCAGCTTCAGGGTGGGGGATACGCAGTATTTT CASSFRVGDTQYF
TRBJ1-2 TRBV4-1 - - TGCGCCAGCAGCCAACTCACAGGGTACTATGGCTACACCTTC CASSQLTGYYGYTF
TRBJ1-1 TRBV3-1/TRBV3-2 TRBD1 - TGTGCCAGCAGCATACAGGGGGCTCACACTGAAGCTTTCTTT CASSIQGAHTEAFF
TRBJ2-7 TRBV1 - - TGCACCAGCAGCCTCCCGGGACAGGGAAATCAGGGTGGCGAGCAGTACTTC CTSSLPGQGNQGGEQYF
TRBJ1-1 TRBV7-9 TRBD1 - TGTGCCAGCAGCTTAATGGGACAGGGGCACCTCAGGAAGGTTACGGCTTTCTTT CASSLMGQGHLRKVTAFF
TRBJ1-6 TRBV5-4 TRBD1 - TGTGCCAGCAGCTTGGGGGGACAGGGGTTGTATAATTCACCCCTCCACTTT CASSLGGQGLYNSPLHF
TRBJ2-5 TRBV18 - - TGTGCCAGCTCAACTCCAGAGGCCGAGACCCAGTACTTC CASSTPEAETQYF
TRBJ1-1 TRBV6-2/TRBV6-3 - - TGTGCCAGCAGTCAAAAAGGGGGGAGGGGCGCAGGCACTGAAGCTTTCTTT CASSQKGGRGAGTEAFF
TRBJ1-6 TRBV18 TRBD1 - TGTGCCAGCTCTCAAGACAGGGGGAATTCACCCCTCCACTTT CASSQDRGNSPLHF
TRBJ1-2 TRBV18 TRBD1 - TGTGCCAGCTCATTTCAGGGGGACCCAAACTATGGCTACACCTTC CASSFQGDPNYGYTF
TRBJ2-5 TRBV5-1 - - TGCGCCAGCAGCCTAGCTAGAACAGAGACCCAGTACTTC CASSLARTETQYF
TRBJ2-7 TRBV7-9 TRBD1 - TGTGCCAGCAGCTTAGGGACAGGGGGCTACTACGAGCAGTACTTC CASSLGTGGYYEQYF
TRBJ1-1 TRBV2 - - TGTGCCAGCAGGGACTTTGGGCACTGGGAAGCTTTCTTT CASRDFGHWEAFF
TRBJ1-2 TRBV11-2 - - TGTGCCAGCAGCTTAGAGGCTCGCAGTACCATGTATGGCTACACCTTC CASSLEARSTMYGYTF
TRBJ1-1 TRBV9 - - TGTGCCAGCAGCCCAATCCCGGGCACTGAAGCTTTCTTT CASSPIPGTEAFF
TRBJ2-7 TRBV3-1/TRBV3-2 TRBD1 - TGTGCCAGCGCTTGGGACAGGTTCCCCTACGAGCAGTACTTC CASAWDRFPYEQYF
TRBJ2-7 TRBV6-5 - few TGTGCCAGCACCCCCGGGGGCTCCTACGAGCAGTACTTC CASTPGGSYEQYF
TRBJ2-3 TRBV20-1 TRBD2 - TGCAGTGCTAGTGATCCTAGCGGGAGAACAGATACGCAGTATTTT CSASDPSGRTDTQYF
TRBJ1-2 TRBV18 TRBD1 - TGTGCCAGCTCACGCGATAGACAGGGAAACTATGGCTACACCTTC CASSRDRQGNYGYTF
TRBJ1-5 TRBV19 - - TGTGCCAGTAGTGCCAGGGGAAGTGGAGACCATCAGCCCCAGCATTTT CASSARGSGDHQPQHF
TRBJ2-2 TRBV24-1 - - TGTGCCACCAGTGATTTGCCGGTATCTGGGCGGGGCACCGGGGAGCTGTTTTTT CATSDLPVSGRGTGELFF
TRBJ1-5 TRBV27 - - TGTGCCAGCAGTGCGTGGGGTTCGGGGAATCAGCCCCAGCATTTT CASSAWGSGNQPQHF
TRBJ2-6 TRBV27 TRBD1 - TGTGCCAGCAGTTCCGGGACAGGGCTTGGGGCCAACGTCCTGACTTTC CASSSGTGLGANVLTF
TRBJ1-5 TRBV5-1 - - TGCGCCAGCAGCTTGGCGGCAGGGGAGGGTCAGCCCCAGCATTTT CASSLAAGEGQPQHF
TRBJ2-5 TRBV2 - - TGTGCCTCCAGGCCGACGGCTCAAGAGACCCAGTACTTC CASRPTAQETQYF
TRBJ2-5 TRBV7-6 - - TGTGCCAGCAGCGTCCACACAGGGTCCCAAGAGACCCAGTACTTC CASSVHTGSQETQYF
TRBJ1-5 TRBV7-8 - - TGTGCCAGCAGCATACAGGGTGAGGGCAATCAGCCCCAGCATTTT CASSIQGEGNQPQHF
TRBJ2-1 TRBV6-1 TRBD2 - TGTGCCAGCAGTGTTGGATTAGCGGGGAATTACAATGAGCAGTTCTTC CASSVGLAGNYNEQFF
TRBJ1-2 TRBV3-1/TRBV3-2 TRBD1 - TGTGCCAGCAGCCAGCCCGGGACAGGGAACTATGGCTACACCTTC CASSQPGTGNYGYTF